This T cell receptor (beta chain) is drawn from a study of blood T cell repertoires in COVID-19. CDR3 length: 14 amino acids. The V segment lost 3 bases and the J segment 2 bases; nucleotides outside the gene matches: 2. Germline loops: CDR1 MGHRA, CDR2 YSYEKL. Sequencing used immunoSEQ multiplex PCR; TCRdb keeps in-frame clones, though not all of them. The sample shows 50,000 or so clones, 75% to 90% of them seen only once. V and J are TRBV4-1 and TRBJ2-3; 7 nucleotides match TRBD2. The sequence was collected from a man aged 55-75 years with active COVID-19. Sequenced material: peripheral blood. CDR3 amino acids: CASSHGTNTDTQYF. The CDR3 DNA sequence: TGCGCCAGCAGCCACGGGACTAACACAGATACGCAGTATTTT.